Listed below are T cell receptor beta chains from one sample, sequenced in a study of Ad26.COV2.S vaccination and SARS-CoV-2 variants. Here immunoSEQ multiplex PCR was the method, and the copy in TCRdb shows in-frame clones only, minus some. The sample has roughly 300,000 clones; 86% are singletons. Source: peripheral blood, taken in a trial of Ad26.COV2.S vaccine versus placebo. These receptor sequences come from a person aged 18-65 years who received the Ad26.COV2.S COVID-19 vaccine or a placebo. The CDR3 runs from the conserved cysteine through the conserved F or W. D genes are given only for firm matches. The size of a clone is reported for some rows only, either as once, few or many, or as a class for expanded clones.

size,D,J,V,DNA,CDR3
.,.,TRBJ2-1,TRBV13,TGTGCCAGCAGCTTAGGGGCTTCCGGGACACACAATGAGCAGTTCTTC,CASSLGASGTHNEQFF
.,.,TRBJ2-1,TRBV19,TGTGCCAGTAGTACCCGGACGGCCCTGGGAGTCAGTGAGCAGTTCTTC,CASSTRTALGVSEQFF
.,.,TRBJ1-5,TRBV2,TGTGCCAGCAGCGCCGGGACATCTAGCAATCAGCCCCAGCATTTT,CASSAGTSSNQPQHF
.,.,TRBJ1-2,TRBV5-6,TGTGCCAGCAGTTTCGGCGGGCTCCTATATGGCTACACCTTC,CASSFGGLLYGYTF
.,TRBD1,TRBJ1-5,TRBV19,TGTGCCAGTACCGAGGATACCCGGACAGGGAATTATCAGCCCCAGCATTTT,CASTEDTRTGNYQPQHF
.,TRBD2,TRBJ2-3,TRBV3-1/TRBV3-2,TGTGCCAGCAGCCAAGGGGGTCGACTAGCGGGGATCACAGATACGCAGTATTTT,CASSQGGRLAGITDTQYF
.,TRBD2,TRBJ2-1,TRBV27,TGTGCCAGCAGTTTATCGACTAGCGGACGACACAATGAGCAGTTCTTC,CASSLSTSGRHNEQFF
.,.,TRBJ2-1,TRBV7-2,TGTGCCAGCAGTTCAGACATATTGCTTGAGCAGTTCTTC,CASSSDILLEQFF
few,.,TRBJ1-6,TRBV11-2,TGTGCCAGCAGCCCCCCTGCGGGGGGCGGAATTTCACCCCTCCACTTT,CASSPPAGGGISPLHF
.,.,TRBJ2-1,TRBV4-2,TGTGCCAGCAGCCAAGAAGGACGGAGCCTCGAGTTTGATGAGCAGTTCTTC,CASSQEGRSLEFDEQFF
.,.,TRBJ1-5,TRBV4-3,TGCGCCAGCAGCCAAGATCTGCGGGGGGGGAATCAGCCCCAGCATTTT,CASSQDLRGGNQPQHF
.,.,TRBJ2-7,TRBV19,TGTGCCAGTAGTTTCGAAGGCAGCCACGAAGGAGACGAGCAGTACTTC,CASSFEGSHEGDEQYF
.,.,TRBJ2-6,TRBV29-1,TGCAGCGTTTTAGTGGCTGGGGCCAACGTCCTGACTTTC,CSVLVAGANVLTF
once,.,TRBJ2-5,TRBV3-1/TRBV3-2,TGTGCCAGCAGCCAAAGCGGGCCCGGCGAGACCCAGTACTTC,CASSQSGPGETQYF
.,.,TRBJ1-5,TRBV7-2,TGTGCCAGCAGCTCCCGGAATAGCAATCAGCCCCAGCATTTT,CASSSRNSNQPQHF
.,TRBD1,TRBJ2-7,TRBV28,TGTGCCAGCAGTGCCCCCCGGACAGGGTTGGAAGAGCAGTACTTC,CASSAPRTGLEEQYF
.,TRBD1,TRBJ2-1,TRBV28,TGTGCCAGCAGTTCGCGACAGGGGACCTACAATGAGCAGTTCTTC,CASSSRQGTYNEQFF
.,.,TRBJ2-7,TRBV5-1,TGCGCCAGCAGTGGTACTACATCGGAGCCCTACGAGCAGTACTTC,CASSGTTSEPYEQYF
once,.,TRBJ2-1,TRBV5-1,TGCGCCAGCAGCTTGATACAGAGTCCCTACAATGAGCAGTTCTTC,CASSLIQSPYNEQFF
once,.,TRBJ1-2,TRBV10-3,TGTGCCATCAGTGAGCCTGGGACGGAAGGGCTGGTGGGCTACACCTTC,CAISEPGTEGLVGYTF
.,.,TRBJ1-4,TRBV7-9,TGTGCCAGCAGCCTCCCGGACACCAATGAAAAACTGTTTTTT,CASSLPDTNEKLFF
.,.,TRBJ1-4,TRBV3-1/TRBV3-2,TGTGCCAGCAGCCACGGAGCTAATGAAAAACTGTTTTTT,CASSHGANEKLFF
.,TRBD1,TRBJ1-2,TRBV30,TGTGCCTGGAGTGAACACAGGGGCCCGTATGGCTACACCTTC,CAWSEHRGPYGYTF
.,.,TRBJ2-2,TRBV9,TGTGCCAGCAGCGTACCCCCGAACACCGGGGAGCTGTTTTTT,CASSVPPNTGELFF
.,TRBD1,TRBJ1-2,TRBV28,TGTGCCAGCAGTCTACAACAGGGGGCGGGCTATGGCTACACCTTC,CASSLQQGAGYGYTF
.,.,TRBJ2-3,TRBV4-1,TGCGCCAGCAGCCTCCCCGTAGGGGGGGGCCGGACAGATACGCAGTATTTT,CASSLPVGGGRTDTQYF
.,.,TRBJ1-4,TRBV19,TGTGCCAGTAGTAGGGACCGGCTTGAAAAACTGTTTTTT,CASSRDRLEKLFF
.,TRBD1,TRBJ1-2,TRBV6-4,TGTGCCAGCAGGGAGACAGGGGGAAACTATGGCTACACCTTC,CASRETGGNYGYTF
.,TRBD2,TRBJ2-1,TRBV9,TGTGCCAGCAGCAACACCGGGATGGGACTAAAAATCAATGAGCAGTTCTTC,CASSNTGMGLKINEQFF
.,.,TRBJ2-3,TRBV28,TGTGCCAGCAACGGGAGCCCAGATACGCAGTATTTT,CASNGSPDTQYF
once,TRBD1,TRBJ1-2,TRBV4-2,TGTGCCAGCAGCCGCGAGACCGACAGGGGTTATGGCTACACCTTC,CASSRETDRGYGYTF
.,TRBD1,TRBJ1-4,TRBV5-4,TGTGCCAGCAGCGGGGGACAGGGGGCAGGAACTAATGAAAAACTGTTTTTT,CASSGGQGAGTNEKLFF
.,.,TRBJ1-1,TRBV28,TGTGCCAGCAGTTTGATTGACAGCCACACTGAAGCTTTCTTT,CASSLIDSHTEAFF
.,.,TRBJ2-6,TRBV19,TGTGCCAGTAGTATCGGACTAACTGGGGCCAACGTCCTGACTTTC,CASSIGLTGANVLTF
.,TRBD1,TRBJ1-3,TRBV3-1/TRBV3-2,TGTGCCAGCAGCCCAAGGGACAGGGGAAACACCATATATTTT,CASSPRDRGNTIYF
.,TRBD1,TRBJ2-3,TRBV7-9,TGTGCCAGCAGCGTAGGCCCCAGACAGGGGGGAACAGATACGCAGTATTTT,CASSVGPRQGGTDTQYF
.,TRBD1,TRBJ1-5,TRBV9,TGTGCCAGCAGCGAATCAGGGGGCGCCCAGCCCCAGCATTTT,CASSESGGAQPQHF
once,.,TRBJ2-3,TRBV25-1,TGTGCCAGCAGAACAGGGACCGGCCCCACAGATACGCAGTATTTT,CASRTGTGPTDTQYF
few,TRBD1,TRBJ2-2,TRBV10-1,TGCGCCAGCAGTAGACAGGGTGGAACCGGGGAGCTGTTTTTT,CASSRQGGTGELFF
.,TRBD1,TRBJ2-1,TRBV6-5,TGTGCCAGCAGGGGAACAGGGGGCGTCGGTGAGCAGTTCTTC,CASRGTGGVGEQFF
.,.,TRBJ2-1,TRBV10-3,TGTGCCATCAGTGAGTTGTGGGAAGTAAGCGGTCATGAGCAGTTCTTC,CAISELWEVSGHEQFF
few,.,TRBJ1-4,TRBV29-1,TGCAGCGTTGACAGGGGATGGGCAACTAATGAAAAACTGTTTTTT,CSVDRGWATNEKLFF
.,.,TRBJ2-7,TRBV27,TGTGCCAGCAGTTTAACCTATGGGGTAGCCGAACAAGGGTACTTC,CASSLTYGVAEQGYF
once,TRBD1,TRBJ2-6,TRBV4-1,TGCGCCAGCAGCCAAGCCCGGACAGGTCGCTCTGGGGCCAACGTCCTGACTTTC,CASSQARTGRSGANVLTF
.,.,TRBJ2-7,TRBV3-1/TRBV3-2,TGTGCCAGCAGCCAAGACTCCCGCGGAGGGCGCTACGAGCAGTACTTC,CASSQDSRGGRYEQYF
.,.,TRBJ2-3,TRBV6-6,TGTGCCAGCAGTTATGTTGAACAAGATACGCAGTATTTT,CASSYVEQDTQYF
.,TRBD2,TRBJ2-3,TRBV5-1,TGCGCCAGCAGCTTGGAGGGACTAGCGGTCACAGATACGCAGTATTTT,CASSLEGLAVTDTQYF
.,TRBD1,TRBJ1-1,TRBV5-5,TGTGCCAGCAGCTTACCTTTCACAGGGGCGAGGAACACTGAAGCTTTCTTT,CASSLPFTGARNTEAFF
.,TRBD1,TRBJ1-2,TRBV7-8,TGTGCCAGCAGCTTAAGGGGGCAGAACTATGGCTACACCTTC,CASSLRGQNYGYTF
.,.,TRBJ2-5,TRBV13,TGTGCCAGCAGCTTAGCCTTGACTAGCCAAGAGACCCAGTACTTC,CASSLALTSQETQYF
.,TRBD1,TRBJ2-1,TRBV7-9,TGTGCCAGCAGGGACAGGGGATTAAATGAGCAGTTCTTC,CASRDRGLNEQFF
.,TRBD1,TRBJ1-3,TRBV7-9,TGTGCCAGCAGGGAGGACAGGAGCTCTGGAAACACCATATATTTT,CASREDRSSGNTIYF
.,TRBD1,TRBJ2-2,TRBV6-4,TGTGCCAGCAATACAGGGGCCGGGGAGCTGTTTTTT,CASNTGAGELFF
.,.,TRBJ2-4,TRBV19,TGTGCCAGTGGTGGGATAAACATTCAGTACTTC,CASGGINIQYF
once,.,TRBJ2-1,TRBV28,TGTGCCAGCAGCGAACCCGGGGGCAATGAGCAGTTCTTC,CASSEPGGNEQFF
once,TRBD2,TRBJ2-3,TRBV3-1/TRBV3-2,TGTGCCAGCAGCCTCACTAGCGGCACAGATACGCAGTATTTT,CASSLTSGTDTQYF
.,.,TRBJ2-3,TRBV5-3,TGTGCCAGAAGCCCCCAGGGTCGGGGGGATACGCAGTATTTT,CARSPQGRGDTQYF
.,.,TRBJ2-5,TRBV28,TGTGCCAGCAGTATAACATACAGGGCCGGGGAGACCCAGTACTTC,CASSITYRAGETQYF
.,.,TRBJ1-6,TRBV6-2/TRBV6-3,TGTGCCAGCAGCCGCCCAAATTCACCCCTCCACTTT,CASSRPNSPLHF